A selection of T cell receptor beta chains follows, all from one sample in a study of PD-1 blockade in classical Hodgkin lymphoma. Produced via immunoSEQ multiplex PCR; TCRdb's table is partial and in-frame only. Of about 28,000 clones listed, about 81% are singletons. Sequencing was performed on peripheral blood mononuclear cells (PBMCs), taken before the second cycle of nivolumab. These receptors all stem from a human donor with classical Hodgkin lymphoma. CDR3s include the opening cysteine and the closing phenylalanine or tryptophan. D genes are given only for firm matches. Size values are once, few and many counts, or a class for expanded clones, and some rows have none.

>.|TRBV7-2|few|TRBJ2-2
TGTGCCAGCAGCTTTCGGGGGGCAGGCGGGGAGCTGTTTTTT
CASSFRGAGGELFF
>.|TRBV12-5|.|TRBJ1-3
TGTGCTAGTGGTTTATCGGGCGCCCCTGGAAACACCATATATTTT
CASGLSGAPGNTIYF
>TRBD1|TRBV7-6|many|TRBJ1-1
TGTGCCAGCAGCGGACAGGGTAACACTGAAGCTTTCTTT
CASSGQGNTEAFF
>.|TRBV28|.|TRBJ1-2
TGTGCCAGCAGTAAGTCAGGGCACGGCTACACCTTC
CASSKSGHGYTF
>TRBD1|TRBV7-2|few|TRBJ2-3
TGTGCCAGCAGCTTAGGACAGGGACAAGATACGCAGTATTTT
CASSLGQGQDTQYF
>.|TRBV9|.|TRBJ1-2
TGTGCCAGCAGCCAAGAAGACAGCTTTAACTATGGCTACACCTTC
CASSQEDSFNYGYTF
>.|TRBV19|.|TRBJ1-4
TGTGCCAGTAAAAAGGTCGACACTTATGAAAAACTGTTTTTT
CASKKVDTYEKLFF
>.|TRBV5-5|.|TRBJ2-1
TGTGCCAGCAGCTTGGATAGAGGAGCTTACAATGAGCAGTTCTTC
CASSLDRGAYNEQFF
>TRBD1|TRBV7-6|.|TRBJ1-3
TGTGCCAGCAGCTTACAGGGGGGGGTTGGAAACACCATATATTTT
CASSLQGGVGNTIYF
>TRBD1|TRBV7-2|.|TRBJ1-2
TGTGCCAGCAGCTTAGTAAAATCGGACAGGGGCTATGGCTACACCTTC
CASSLVKSDRGYGYTF
>TRBD1|TRBV5-1|.|TRBJ1-1
TGCGCCAGCGGCTTGGACAGGGTAGGGACTGAAGCTTTCTTT
CASGLDRVGTEAFF
>.|TRBV7-9|.|TRBJ1-1
TGTGCCAGCAGCTTAGCCGGGCCACAGAACACTGAAGCTTTCTTT
CASSLAGPQNTEAFF
>TRBD1|TRBV4-2|.|TRBJ1-2
TGTGCCAGCAGCCAAGATTCGGGCAGTAAGGGGGCAGGCTATGGCTACACCTTC
CASSQDSGSKGAGYGYTF
>.|TRBV15|few|TRBJ1-2
TGTGCCACCAGCAGAGACAGTCTAGTGTATGGCTACACCTTC
CATSRDSLVYGYTF
>TRBD1|TRBV7-2|.|TRBJ2-7
TGTGCCAGCAGCTTGCCACAGGGGGCCGAGCAGTACTTC
CASSLPQGAEQYF
>TRBD1|TRBV30|.|TRBJ1-5
TGTGCCCTAACAAACCAGACAGGGGGTCAGCCCCAGCATTTT
CALTNQTGGQPQHF
>.|TRBV23-1|.|TRBJ2-5
TGCGCCAGCAGTCCCTCCCTGTACCAAGAGACCCAGTACTTC
CASSPSLYQETQYF
>TRBD2|TRBV7-9|.|TRBJ2-3
TGTGCCGCCGGGGGGGCGGATACGCAGTATTTT
CAAGGADTQYF
>TRBD2|TRBV6-1|few|TRBJ2-1
TGTGCCAGCAGTGAATGGGGAGGGTCCTACAATGAGCAGTTCTTC
CASSEWGGSYNEQFF